These 10 T cell receptor beta chains came from one sample sequenced in a study of blood T cell repertoires in COVID-19. The method was immunoSEQ multiplex PCR; TCRdb's version includes in-frame clones alone and lacks a portion of them. The sample includes 150,000 to 200,000 clones, 65% to 85% of them seen just once. Sequencing was done on a sample of PBMCs or T cells enriched from blood (not recorded which). These receptors were obtained from a woman in her forties with acute COVID-19.

The rearrangement joins TRBV6-5 to TRBJ1-1; TRBD1 agrees at 8 bases. CDR1 and CDR2 from the germline V gene are MNHEY and SVGAGI. The junction had 8 bases not matched to a gene; V was cut back by 6 bases and J by 5 bases. The CDR3 length is 14 residues. The CDR3 nucleotides read TGTGCCAGCAGCAACGGACAGGGTGGGACTGAAGCTTTCTTT. This gives the protein CASSNGQGGTEAFF.

The chain employs TRBV7-6 and TRBJ2-7, with 9 bases fitting TRBD2. V trimming: 3 bases; J trimming: 1 base; junction bases outside the gene matches: 4. Germline CDR1 SGHVS, CDR2 FNYEAQ. The CDR3 spans 15 residues. The CDR3, as DNA: TGTGCCAGCAGCTTGGAGACTAGCGGTTCCTACGAGCAGTACTTC. It translates to CASSLETSGSYEQYF.

The chain links TRBV2 to TRBJ1-1; D might be TRBD1 (5 bases). Germline loops: CDR1 SNHLY, CDR2 FYNNEI. V shed 4 bases and J shed 4 bases, with 10 bases lying between them. The length of the CDR3 is 13 residues. This CDR3 is CASSAGGSTEAFF. As DNA, the CDR3 is TGTGCCAGCAGTGCCGGGGGGAGCACTGAAGCTTTCTTT.

The chain couples TRBV5-1 to TRBJ2-1; TRBD1 aligns across 9 bases. From germline, CDR1 is SGHRS and CDR2 YFSETQ. With 5 bases clipped from V and 3 bases from J, the junction kept 3 bases outside the gene matches. The CDR3 runs to 14 residues. The CDR3: CASRRGQGYNEQFF. As DNA, the CDR3 is TGCGCCAGCAGGAGGGGACAGGGCTACAATGAGCAGTTCTTC.

V usage is TRBV24-1 and J usage is TRBJ1-2; 9 bases match TRBD1. This CDR3 has 16 residues. The V gene's germline CDR1 is KGHDR and CDR2 SFDVKD. Germline trimming cut 3 bases from V and 3 bases from J; bases unmatched to any gene: 7. CDR3 residues: CATSDNSRTGDYGYTF. CDR3 in DNA: TGTGCCACCAGTGATAATAGTCGGACAGGGGACTATGGCTACACCTTC.

The chain has TRBV27 and TRBJ2-4; 8 bases agree with TRBD1. The CDR3 length is 14 residues. V gave up 11 bases and J gave up 1 base; unmatched junction bases: 7. CDR1 is MNHEY, CDR2 SMNVEV, per germline (reference sequence). CDR3 nucleotides: TGTGCCCGGACAGGGAGAAAGGCCAAAAACATTCAGTACTTC. Residues: CARTGRKAKNIQYF.

V is TRBV10-2 and J is TRBJ1-5, with TRBD1 identical over 7 bases. Germline V gene data show CDR1 as WSHSY and CDR2 as SAAADI. The CDR3 loop spans 14 amino acids. With V trimmed by 6 bases and J by 6 bases, 8 bases remained unmatched. The CDR3 is CASSQTGTVQPQHF. Here the CDR3 DNA reads TGCGCCAGCAGCCAGACAGGGACGGTTCAGCCCCAGCATTTT.

This clone has just one count. The CDR3 reads CASSEAQAFYGYTF. As DNA, the CDR3 is TGTGCCAGCAGTGAAGCTCAGGCATTCTATGGCTACACCTTC. The chain recombines TRBV6-1 with TRBJ1-2; no reliable D call. The CDR3 contains 14 residues. Germline-derived CDR1 and CDR2 are MNHNS and SASEGT. V was cut by 0 bases and J by 4 bases, with 9 bases left in between.

A remark on this clone: Compared with germline, one end of the junction differs, possibly owing to a read error. J is TRBJ1-5 and V is TRBV2; D gene uncertain. Germline CDR1 reads SNHLY; CDR2 reads FYNNEI. CDR3 length: 15 amino acids. This CDR3 reads CASSEGHSSHQPQHF. The CDR3 DNA reads as TGTGCCAGCAGTGAAGGCCATTCTAGCCATCAGCCCCAGCATTTT.

This chain connects TRBV23-1 to TRBJ1-5, with TRBD1 identical over 7 bases. TRBV23-1 is annotated as an ORF whose role is uncertain. V was pared by 0 bases and J by 4 bases, with 12 bases of the junction left unmatched. The CDR3 contains 18 residues. The CDR3 coding sequence is TGCGCCAGCAGTCAATCTCATCGATGGGGACAGCTTAATCAGCCCCAGCATTTT. Its translation: CASSQSHRWGQLNQPQHF.